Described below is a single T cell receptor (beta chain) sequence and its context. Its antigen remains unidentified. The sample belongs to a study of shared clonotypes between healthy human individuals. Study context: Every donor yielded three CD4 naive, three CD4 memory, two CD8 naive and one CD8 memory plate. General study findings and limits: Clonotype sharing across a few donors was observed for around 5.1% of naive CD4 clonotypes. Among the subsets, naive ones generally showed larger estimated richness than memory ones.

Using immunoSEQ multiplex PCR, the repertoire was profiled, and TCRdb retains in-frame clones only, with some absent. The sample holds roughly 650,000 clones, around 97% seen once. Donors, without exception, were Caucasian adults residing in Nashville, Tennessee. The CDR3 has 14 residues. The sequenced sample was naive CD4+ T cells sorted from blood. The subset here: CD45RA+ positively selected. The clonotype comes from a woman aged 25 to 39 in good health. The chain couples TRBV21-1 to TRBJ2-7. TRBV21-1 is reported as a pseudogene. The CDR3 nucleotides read TGTGCCAGCGCCCCGGGCCCAGACTCCTACGAGCAGTACTTC. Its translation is CASAPGPDSYEQYF.